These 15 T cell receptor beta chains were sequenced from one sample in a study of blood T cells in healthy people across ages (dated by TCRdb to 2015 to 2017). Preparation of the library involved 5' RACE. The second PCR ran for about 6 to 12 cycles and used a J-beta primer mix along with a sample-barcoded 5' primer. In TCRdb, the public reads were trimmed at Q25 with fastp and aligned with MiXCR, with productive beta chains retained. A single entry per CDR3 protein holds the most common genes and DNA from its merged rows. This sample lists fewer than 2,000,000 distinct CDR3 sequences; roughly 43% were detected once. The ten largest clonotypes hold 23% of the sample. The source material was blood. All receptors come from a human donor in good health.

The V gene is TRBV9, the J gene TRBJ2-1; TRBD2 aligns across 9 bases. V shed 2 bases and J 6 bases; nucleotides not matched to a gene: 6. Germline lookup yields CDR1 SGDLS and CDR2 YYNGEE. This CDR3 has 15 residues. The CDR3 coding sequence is TGTGCCAGCAGCGTCGGGAGCGGGGGGCCCAATGAGCAGTTCTTC. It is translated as CASSVGSGGPNEQFF. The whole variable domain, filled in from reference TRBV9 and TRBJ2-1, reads DSGVTQTPKHLITATGQRVTLRCSPRSGDLSVYWYQQSLDQGLQFLIQYYNGEERAKGNILERFSAQQFPDLHSELNLSSLELGDSALYFCASSVGSGGPNEQFFGPGTRLTVL.

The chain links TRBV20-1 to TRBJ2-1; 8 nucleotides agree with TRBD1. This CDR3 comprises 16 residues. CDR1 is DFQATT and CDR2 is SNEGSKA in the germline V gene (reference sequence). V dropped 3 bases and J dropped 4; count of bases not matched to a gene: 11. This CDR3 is CSASDPGTGIYNEQFF. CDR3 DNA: TGCAGTGCTAGCGATCCCGGGACAGGTATTTACAATGAGCAGTTCTTC.

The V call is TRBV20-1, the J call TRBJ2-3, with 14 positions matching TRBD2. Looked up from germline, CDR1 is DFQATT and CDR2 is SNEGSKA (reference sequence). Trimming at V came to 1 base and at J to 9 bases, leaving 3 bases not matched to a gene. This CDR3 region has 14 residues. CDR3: CSARGTSGGWTQYF. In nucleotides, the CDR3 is TGCAGTGCTAGAGGGACTAGCGGGGGGTGGACGCAGTATTTT.

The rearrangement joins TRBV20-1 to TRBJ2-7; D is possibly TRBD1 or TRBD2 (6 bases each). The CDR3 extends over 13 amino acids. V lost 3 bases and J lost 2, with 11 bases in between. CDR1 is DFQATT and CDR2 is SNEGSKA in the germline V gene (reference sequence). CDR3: CSASGGDAYEQYF. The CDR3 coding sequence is TGCAGTGCTAGCGGGGGCGATGCCTACGAGCAGTACTTC.

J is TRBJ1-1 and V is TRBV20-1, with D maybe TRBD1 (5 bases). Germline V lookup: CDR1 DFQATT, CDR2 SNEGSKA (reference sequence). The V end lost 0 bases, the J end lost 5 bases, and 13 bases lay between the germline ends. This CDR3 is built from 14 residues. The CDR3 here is CSAREYGGGTEAFF. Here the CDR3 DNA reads TGCAGTGCTAGAGAGTATGGGGGAGGTACTGAAGCTTTCTTT.

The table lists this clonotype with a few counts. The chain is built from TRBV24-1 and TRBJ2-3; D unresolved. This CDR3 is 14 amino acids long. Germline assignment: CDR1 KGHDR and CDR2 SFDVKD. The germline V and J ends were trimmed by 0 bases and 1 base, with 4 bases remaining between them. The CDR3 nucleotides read TGTGCCACCAGTGATTTGCAGGGCACAGATACGCAGTATTTT. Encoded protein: CATSDLQGTDTQYF.

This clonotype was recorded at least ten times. Here the CDR3 reads CSARDLAGGRTYNEQFF. CDR3 DNA sequence: TGCAGTGCTAGAGATCTAGCGGGGGGGAGGACCTACAATGAGCAGTTCTTC. J is TRBJ2-1 and V is TRBV20-1; TRBD2 agrees at 12 bases. This CDR3 is built from 17 residues. V lost 0 bases, J lost 2 bases, and 5 bases stayed unmatched. In germline, CDR1 is DFQATT, CDR2 SNEGSKA (reference sequence).

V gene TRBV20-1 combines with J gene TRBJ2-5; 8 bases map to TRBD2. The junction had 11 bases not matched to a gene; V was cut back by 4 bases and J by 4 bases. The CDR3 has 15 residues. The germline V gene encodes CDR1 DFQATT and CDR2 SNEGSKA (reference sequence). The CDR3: CSAKPVGGDRETQYF. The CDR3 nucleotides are TGCAGTGCTAAGCCAGTCGGGGGGGACCGAGAGACCCAGTACTTC.

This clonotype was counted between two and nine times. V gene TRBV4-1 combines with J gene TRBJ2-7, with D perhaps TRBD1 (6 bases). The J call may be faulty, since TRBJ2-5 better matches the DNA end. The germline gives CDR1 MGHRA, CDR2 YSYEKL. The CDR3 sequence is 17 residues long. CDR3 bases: TGCGCCAGCAGCCAAGATGGTACAGGGTCCCTTTCAGAGACCCAGTACTTC. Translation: CASSQDGTGSLSETQYF.

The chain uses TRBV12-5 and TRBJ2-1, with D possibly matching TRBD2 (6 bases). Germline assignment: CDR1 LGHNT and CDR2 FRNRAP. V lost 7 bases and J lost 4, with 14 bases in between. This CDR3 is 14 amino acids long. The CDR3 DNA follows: TGTGCTAGTGTGGGGGGAAACTTTTACAATGAGCAGTTCTTC. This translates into CASVGGNFYNEQFF.

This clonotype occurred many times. Here the CDR3 reads CASSLTGGIRNEQFF. In nucleotides, the CDR3 is TGCGCCAGCAGCTTGACCGGGGGAATTAGGAATGAGCAGTTCTTC. The rearrangement links TRBV5-1 to TRBJ2-1, with D perhaps TRBD2 (6 bases). CDR1 SGHRS and CDR2 YFSETQ come from the germline V gene. CDR3 length: 15 amino acids. Trimming took off 1 base at V and 7 bases at J, with 15 bases between the two ends.

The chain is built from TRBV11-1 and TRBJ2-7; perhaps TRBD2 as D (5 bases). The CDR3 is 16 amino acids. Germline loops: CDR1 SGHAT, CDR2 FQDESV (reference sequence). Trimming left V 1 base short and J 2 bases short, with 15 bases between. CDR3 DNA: TGTGCCAGCAGCTTAGTGGCCGGCGGGCCCACCTACGAGCAGTACTTC. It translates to CASSLVAGGPTYEQYF.

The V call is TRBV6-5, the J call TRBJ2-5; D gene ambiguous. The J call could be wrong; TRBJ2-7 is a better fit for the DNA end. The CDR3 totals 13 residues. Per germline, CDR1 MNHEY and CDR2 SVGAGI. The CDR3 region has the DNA TGTGCCAGCAGTTACTCCGTTTTCCGCGAGCAGTACTTC. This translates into CASSYSVFREQYF.

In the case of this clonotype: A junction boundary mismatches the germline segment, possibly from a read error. The CDR3 sequence is CSASGREGPWNIRYF. In DNA form, the CDR3 reads TGCAGTGCTAGCGGCAGAGAGGGCCCATGGAACATTCGGTACTTC. The chain is built from TRBV20-1 and TRBJ2-4, with D perhaps TRBD2 (5 bases). This CDR3 comprises 15 residues. The germline gives CDR1 DFQATT, CDR2 SNEGSKA (reference sequence).

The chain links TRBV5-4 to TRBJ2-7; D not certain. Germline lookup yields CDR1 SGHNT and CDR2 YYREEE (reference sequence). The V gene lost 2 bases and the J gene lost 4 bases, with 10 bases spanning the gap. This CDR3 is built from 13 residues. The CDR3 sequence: CASSFMGLYEQYF. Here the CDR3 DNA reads TGTGCCAGCAGCTTCATGGGTTTGTACGAGCAGTACTTC.